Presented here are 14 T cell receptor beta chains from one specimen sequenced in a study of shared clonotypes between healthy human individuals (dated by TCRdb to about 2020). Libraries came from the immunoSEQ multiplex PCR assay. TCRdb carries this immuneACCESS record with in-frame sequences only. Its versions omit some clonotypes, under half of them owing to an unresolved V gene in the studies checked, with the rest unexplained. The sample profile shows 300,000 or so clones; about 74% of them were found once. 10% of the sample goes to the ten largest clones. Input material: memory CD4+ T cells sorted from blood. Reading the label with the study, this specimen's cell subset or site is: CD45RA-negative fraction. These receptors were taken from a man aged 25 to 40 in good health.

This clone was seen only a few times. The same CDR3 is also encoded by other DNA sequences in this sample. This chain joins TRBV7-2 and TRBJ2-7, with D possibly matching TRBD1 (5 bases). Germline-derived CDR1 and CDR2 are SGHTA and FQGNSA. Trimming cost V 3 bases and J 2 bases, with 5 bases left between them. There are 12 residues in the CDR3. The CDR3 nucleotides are TGTGCCAGCAGCTTGGACACCTACGAGCAGTACTTC. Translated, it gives CASSLDTYEQYF.

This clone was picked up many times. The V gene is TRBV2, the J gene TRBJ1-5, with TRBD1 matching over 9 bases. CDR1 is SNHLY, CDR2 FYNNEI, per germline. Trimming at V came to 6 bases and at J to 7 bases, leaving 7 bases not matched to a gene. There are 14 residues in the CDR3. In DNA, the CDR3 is TGTGCCAGCAGCGTGGACAGGGGAGAGCAGCCCCAGCATTTT. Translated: CASSVDRGEQPQHF.

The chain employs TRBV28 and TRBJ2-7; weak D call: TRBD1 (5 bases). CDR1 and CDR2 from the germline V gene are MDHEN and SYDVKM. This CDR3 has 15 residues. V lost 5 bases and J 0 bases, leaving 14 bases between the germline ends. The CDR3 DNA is TGTGCCAGCAGTCTACGACAGACAAGCTCCTACGAGCAGTACTTC. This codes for CASSLRQTSSYEQYF.

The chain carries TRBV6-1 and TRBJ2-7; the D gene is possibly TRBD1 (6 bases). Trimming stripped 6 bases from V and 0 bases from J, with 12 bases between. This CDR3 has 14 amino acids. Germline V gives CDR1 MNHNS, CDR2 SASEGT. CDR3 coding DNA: TGTGCCAGCAGCGCTGACAGGTACTCCTACGAGCAGTACTTC. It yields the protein CASSADRYSYEQYF.

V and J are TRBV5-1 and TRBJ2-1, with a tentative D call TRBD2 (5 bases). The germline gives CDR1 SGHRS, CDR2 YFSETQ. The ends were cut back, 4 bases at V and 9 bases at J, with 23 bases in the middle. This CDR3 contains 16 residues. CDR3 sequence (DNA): TGCGCCAGCAGCCCCAGTCCCCCGGACCAAGGAGGTGAGCAGTTCTTC. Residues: CASSPSPPDQGGEQFF.

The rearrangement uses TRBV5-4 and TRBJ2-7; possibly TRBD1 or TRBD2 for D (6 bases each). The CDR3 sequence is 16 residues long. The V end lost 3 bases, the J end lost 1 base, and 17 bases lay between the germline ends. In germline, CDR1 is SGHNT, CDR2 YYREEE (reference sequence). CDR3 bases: TGTGCCAGCAGCTATGGTCCTACAGGGAGGTCCTACGAGCAGTACTTC. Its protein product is CASSYGPTGRSYEQYF. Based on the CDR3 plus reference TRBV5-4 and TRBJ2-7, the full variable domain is ETGVTQSPTHLIKTRGQQVTLRCSSQSGHNTVSWYQQALGQGPQFIFQYYREEENGRGNFPPRFSGLQFPNYSSELNVNALELDDSALYLCASSYGPTGRSYEQYFGPGTRLTVT.

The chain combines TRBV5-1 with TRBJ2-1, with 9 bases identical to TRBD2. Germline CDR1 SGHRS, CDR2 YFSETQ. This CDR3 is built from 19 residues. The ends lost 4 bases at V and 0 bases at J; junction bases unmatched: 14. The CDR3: CASSPQGSGSRSSYNEQFF. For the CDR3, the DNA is TGCGCCAGCAGCCCCCAGGGTAGCGGGAGCCGGAGCTCCTACAATGAGCAGTTCTTC.

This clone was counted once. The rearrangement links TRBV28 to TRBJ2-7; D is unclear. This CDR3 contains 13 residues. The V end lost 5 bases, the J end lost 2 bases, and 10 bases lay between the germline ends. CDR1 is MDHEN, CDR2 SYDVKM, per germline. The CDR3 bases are TGTGCCAGCAGTCGGAGCCCAACCTACGAGCAGTACTTC. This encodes CASSRSPTYEQYF.

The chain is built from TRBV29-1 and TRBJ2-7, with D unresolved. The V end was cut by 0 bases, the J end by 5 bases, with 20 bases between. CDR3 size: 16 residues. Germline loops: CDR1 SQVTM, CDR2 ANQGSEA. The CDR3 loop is CSVEETSARLVHEQYF. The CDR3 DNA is TGCAGCGTTGAAGAGACGTCGGCCCGCCTCGTCCACGAGCAGTACTTC.

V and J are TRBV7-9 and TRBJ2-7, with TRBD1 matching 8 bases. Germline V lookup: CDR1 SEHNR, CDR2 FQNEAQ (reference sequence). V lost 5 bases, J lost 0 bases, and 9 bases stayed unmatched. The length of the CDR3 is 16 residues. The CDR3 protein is CASSISPGQGSYEQYF. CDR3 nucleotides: TGTGCCAGCAGCATTTCCCCCGGACAGGGCTCCTACGAGCAGTACTTC.

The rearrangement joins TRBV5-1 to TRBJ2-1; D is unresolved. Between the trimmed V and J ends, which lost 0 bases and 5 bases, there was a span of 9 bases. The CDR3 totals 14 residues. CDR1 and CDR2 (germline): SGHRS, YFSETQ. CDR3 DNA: TGCGCCAGCAGCTTGGATCGGGTTGACAATGAGCAGTTCTTC. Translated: CASSLDRVDNEQFF.

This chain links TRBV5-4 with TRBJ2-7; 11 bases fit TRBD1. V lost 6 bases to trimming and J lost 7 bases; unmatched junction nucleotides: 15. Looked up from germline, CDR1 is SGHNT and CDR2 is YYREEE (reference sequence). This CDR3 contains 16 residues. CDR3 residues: CASNTQTGQGVGEQYF. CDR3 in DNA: TGTGCCAGCAACACACAAACGGGACAGGGGGTAGGGGAGCAGTACTTC. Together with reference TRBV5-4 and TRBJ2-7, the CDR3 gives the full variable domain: ETGVTQSPTHLIKTRGQQVTLRCSSQSGHNTVSWYQQALGQGPQFIFQYYREEENGRGNFPPRFSGLQFPNYSSELNVNALELDDSALYLCASNTQTGQGVGEQYFGPGTRLTVT.

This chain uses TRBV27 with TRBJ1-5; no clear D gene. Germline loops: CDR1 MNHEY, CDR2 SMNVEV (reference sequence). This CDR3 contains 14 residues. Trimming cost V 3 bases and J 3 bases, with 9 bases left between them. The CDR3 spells CASSFRISNQPQHF. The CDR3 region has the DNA TGTGCCAGCAGTTTTCGGATCTCCAATCAGCCCCAGCATTTT.

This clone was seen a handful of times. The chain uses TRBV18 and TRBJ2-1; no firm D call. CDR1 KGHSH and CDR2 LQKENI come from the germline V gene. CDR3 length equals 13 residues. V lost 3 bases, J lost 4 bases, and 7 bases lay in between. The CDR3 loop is CASSPGKYNEQFF. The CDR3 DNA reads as TGTGCCAGCTCACCGGGGAAATACAATGAGCAGTTCTTC.